Listed here are 14 T cell receptor beta chains from one sample, sequenced in a study of Ad26.COV2.S vaccination and SARS-CoV-2 variants (dated by TCRdb to the early 2020s). Receptors were amplified or captured by the immunoSEQ multiplex PCR assay. Drawn from immuneACCESS, this table holds only the in-frame rearrangements with V and J called that TCRdb kept. Clones are partly lost; checked studies trace under half to an unresolved V gene and leave the rest unexplained. The sample table shows roughly 410,000 clones, and 80% to 90% are seen once. The ten largest make up about 8% of the sample. Read against the paper, the sample's treatment or condition label means: 19 received Ad26.COV2.S at low or high dose, single or two shots; about five received placebo; per-sample allocation not given. For vaccine and placebo recipients, the sequenced repertoires came from samples collected on day 63 after the first injection.

Here the sequenced sample was peripheral blood, taken in a trial of Ad26.COV2.S vaccine versus placebo. These receptors originate from a person aged 18-60 years who received the Ad26.COV2.S COVID-19 vaccine or a placebo.

This clone was recorded once. The chain combines TRBV12-3 or TRBV12-4 with TRBJ1-6; no reliable D call. This CDR3 has 11 residues. Trimming took 5 bases from V and 15 from J, leaving 11 bases between them. This CDR3 is CASSPPTGLHF. DNA for the CDR3: TGTGCCAGCAGTCCTCCTACGGGCCTCCACTTT.

The chain uses TRBV2 and TRBJ1-6; TRBD1 agrees at 7 bases. V dropped 6 bases and J dropped 2; count of bases not matched to a gene: 7. Germline lookup yields CDR1 SNHLY and CDR2 FYNNEI. This CDR3 is built from 16 residues. CDR3 sequence (DNA): TGTGCCAGCAGATTGACAGGGAATGCCTATAATTCACCCCTCCACTTT. It translates to CASRLTGNAYNSPLHF. The variable domain in full, with the rest retrieved from reference TRBV2 and TRBJ1-6, is EPEVTQTPSHQVTQMGQEVILRCVPISNHLYFYWYRQILGQKVEFLVSFYNNEISEKSEIFDDQFSVERPDGSNFTLKIRSTKLEDSAMYFCASRLTGNAYNSPLHFGNGTRLTVT.

This clone was seen a single time. The chain joins TRBV30 to TRBJ2-1; 10 bases fit TRBD1. Per the germline V gene, CDR1 is GTSNPN and CDR2 is SVGIG (reference sequence). The V segment lost 7 bases and the J segment 7 bases; nucleotides outside the gene matches: 10. The CDR3 is 14 residues long. The CDR3 coding sequence is TGTGCCTCTGAACCGGGACAGGGGTTTAATGAGCAGTTCTTC. Its translation: CASEPGQGFNEQFF. The full variable domain, with the rest looked up from reference TRBV30 and TRBJ2-1, is SQTIHQWPATLVQPVGSPLSLECTVEGTSNPNLYWYRQAAGRGLQLLFYSVGIGQISSEVPQNLSASRPQDRQFILSSKKLLLSDSGFYLCASEPGQGFNEQFFGPGTRLTVL.

The chain employs TRBV27 and TRBJ1-1, with a tentative D call TRBD1 (5 bases). The CDR3 runs 15 residues. Trimming removed 5 bases at V and 3 bases at J, with 16 bases between. Germline V CDR1 and CDR2: MNHEY, SMNVEV (reference sequence). CDR3 loop: CASSERGIWHTEAFF. The CDR3, as DNA: TGTGCCAGCAGTGAACGGGGGATATGGCACACTGAAGCTTTCTTT.

This chain uses TRBV27 with TRBJ2-3, with TRBD1 identical over 9 bases. Germline CDR1 is MNHEY and CDR2 is SMNVEV (reference sequence). V shed 3 bases and J 2 bases; nucleotides not matched to a gene: 15. The CDR3 extends over 19 amino acids. CDR3 region: CASSFTYRGLRPFTDTQYF. The CDR3, as DNA: TGTGCCAGCAGTTTCACCTACAGGGGGCTCCGACCCTTCACAGATACGCAGTATTTT.

The gene calls are TRBV14 and TRBJ2-7, with D possibly matching TRBD2 (5 bases). V was pared by 1 base and J by 4 bases, with 8 bases between. The V gene's germline CDR1 is SGHDN and CDR2 FVKESK. The CDR3 contains 13 residues. The CDR3 bases are TGTGCCAGCAGCCAAGGTAGAGGGTACGAGCAGTACTTC. This encodes CASSQGRGYEQYF.

CDR3 in DNA: TGCGCCAGCAGCCAAGATATGATCTTTCTGGGGGGAAGGGGCTACACCTTC. Amino acid sequence: CASSQDMIFLGGRGYTF. The rearrangement joins TRBV4-3 to TRBJ1-2; tentatively, D is TRBD1 (5 bases). Trimming stripped 0 bases from V and 8 bases from J, with 22 bases between. This CDR3 comprises 17 residues. Per the germline V gene, CDR1 is LGHNA and CDR2 is YSLEER.

Written as DNA, the CDR3 is TGCGCCAGCGGGGCCGGGACTAGCATTTACTACGAGCAGTACTTC. Its translation is CASGAGTSIYYEQYF. The rearrangement joins TRBV10-2 to TRBJ2-7, with 9 bases matching TRBD2. Germline V CDR1 and CDR2: WSHSY, SAAADI. The CDR3 extends over 15 amino acids. V lost 8 bases to trimming and J lost 3 bases; unmatched junction nucleotides: 11.

The J gene is TRBJ1-5, the V gene TRBV6-5; maybe TRBD1 (5 bases). Germline CDR1 reads MNHEY; CDR2 reads SVGAGI. V lost 7 bases to trimming and J lost 2 bases, with 15 bases between them. The CDR3 loop spans 15 amino acids. CDR3 sequence reads: CASILTAGRNQPQHF. In DNA form, the CDR3 reads TGTGCCAGCATCCTTACCGCGGGACGCAATCAGCCCCAGCATTTT.

The chain joins TRBV19 to TRBJ2-7, with TRBD2 as a possible D gene (5 bases). There are 12 residues in the CDR3. Trimming shortened V by 8 bases and J by 2 bases, and 10 bases separated the two germline ends. From germline, CDR1 is LNHDA and CDR2 SQIVND (reference sequence). The CDR3 DNA is TGTGCCAGTGCGGGCAGGACCTACGAGCAGTACTTC. This codes for CASAGRTYEQYF.

This clone was counted once. V and J are TRBV6-4 and TRBJ1-2; no firm D call. Per the germline V gene, CDR1 is MRHNA and CDR2 is SNTAGT. V lost 2 bases to trimming and J lost 4 bases, with 17 bases between them. This CDR3 has 16 residues. The CDR3 here is CASSDGPGGALYGYTF. CDR3 DNA: TGTGCCAGCAGTGACGGACCGGGAGGAGCCCTCTATGGCTACACCTTC.

The chain has TRBV19 and TRBJ1-2; 9 positions agree with TRBD1. The junction had 15 bases not matched to a gene; V was cut back by 2 bases and J by 2 bases. CDR3 length equals 19 residues. CDR1 and CDR2 from the germline V gene are LNHDA and SQIVND (reference sequence). CDR3 coding DNA: TGTGCCAGTAGTATAAGGACCCCCCCGGATGGGACAGGGAACTATGGCTACACCTTC. This sequence encodes CASSIRTPPDGTGNYGYTF.

The chain joins TRBV5-4 to TRBJ1-5; D ambiguous. The CDR3 sequence is 13 residues long. The germline V gene encodes CDR1 SGHNT and CDR2 YYREEE (reference sequence). V lost 0 bases and J 4 bases, leaving 5 bases between the germline ends. In nucleotides, the CDR3 is TGTGCCAGCAGCTTGGATCAGAATCAGCCCCAGCATTTT. Translating gives CASSLDQNQPQHF.

The chain uses TRBV9 and TRBJ1-1; D call uncertain. This CDR3 has 15 residues. CDR1 is SGDLS and CDR2 is YYNGEE in the germline V gene. Deletions cut 0 bases from V and 6 bases from J, with 15 bases between. CDR3 residues: CASSVGGSGVPEAFF. Here the CDR3 DNA reads TGTGCCAGCAGCGTAGGAGGGTCTGGGGTACCTGAAGCTTTCTTT.